A selection of T cell receptor beta chains follows, all from one sample in a study of CD4 T cells in relation to SARS-CoV-2 and coronaviruses. Their target antigens are unknown. The data were produced by immunoSEQ multiplex PCR, yet TCRdb's version contains in-frame clones alone and is incomplete. The sample has about 26,000 clones; around 73% are singletons. The sequenced sample consisted of CD4+ T cells from PBMCs, cultured in vitro. The receptors stem from a human donor in good health. Both conserved end residues are part of each CDR3. The order of the fields is J gene, D gene, CDR3 length, V gene, clone size, CDR3 protein, CDR3 DNA. The D gene is left open where the match is weak. For some rows the clone size is stated as once, few or many, or as a class when expanded; others skip it.

>TRBJ2-3|-|13|TRBV29-1|-
CSVEMTGKDTQYF
TGCAGCGTTGAAATGACCGGGAAGGATACGCAGTATTTT
>TRBJ2-7|TRBD2|14|TRBV7-2|-
CASSPTSGSYEQYF
TGTGCCAGCAGCCCGACTAGCGGGAGCTACGAGCAGTACTTC
>TRBJ1-1|TRBD1|17|TRBV11-2|few
CASSLGPGQGISPEAFF
TGTGCCAGCAGCTTAGGACCGGGACAGGGTATTAGCCCTGAAGCTTTCTTT
>TRBJ2-7|TRBD1|16|TRBV7-2|-
CASSPRGGGQQYEQYF
TGTGCCAGCAGCCCCCGCGGTGGGGGACAGCAGTACGAGCAGTACTTC
>TRBJ2-7|TRBD2|14|TRBV7-9|few
CASHPTSGTSQQYF
TGTGCCAGCCACCCGACTAGCGGAACGAGCCAGCAGTACTTC
>TRBJ2-2|TRBD2|15|TRBV6-5|-
CASRTGGGGPGELFF
TGTGCCAGCAGAACGGGAGGGGGGGGGCCGGGGGAGCTGTTTTTT
>TRBJ2-5|TRBD2|14|TRBV29-1|few
CSVEGAGAGETQYF
TGCAGCGTCGAAGGAGCGGGAGCGGGGGAGACCCAGTACTTC
>TRBJ2-3|TRBD2|14|TRBV19|medium-sized
CASTMTSGTDTQYF
TGTGCCAGTACCATGACTAGCGGAACAGATACGCAGTATTTT
>TRBJ2-5|-|15|TRBV18|-
CASSGARGAQETQYF
TGTGCCAGCTCAGGAGCCAGGGGCGCCCAAGAGACCCAGTACTTC
>TRBJ2-1|TRBD2|17|TRBV2|-
CASSEFPSAGGPNEQFF
TGTGCCAGCAGTGAATTCCCCTCAGCGGGAGGGCCCAATGAGCAGTTCTTC
>TRBJ2-1|-|15|TRBV14|-
CASSPLGVLSDEQFF
TGTGCCAGCAGCCCCCTGGGGGTCCTGAGCGATGAGCAGTTCTTC
>TRBJ2-3|-|13|TRBV7-2|-
CASSYGSSDTQYF
TGTGCCAGCAGCTATGGGAGTTCAGATACGCAGTATTTT
>TRBJ2-7|-|13|TRBV29-1|-
CSVVEAASYEQYF
TGCAGCGTTGTGGAGGCAGCCTCCTACGAGCAGTACTTC
>TRBJ1-4|TRBD1|17|TRBV6-2/TRBV6-3|-
CASNPGTGLSTNEKLFF
TGTGCCAGCAACCCCGGGACAGGGTTATCAACTAATGAAAAACTGTTTTTT
>TRBJ2-2|-|18|TRBV18|few
CASSPTGPESANTGELFF
TGTGCCAGCTCTCCGACTGGTCCTGAGAGCGCGAACACCGGGGAGCTGTTTTTT
>TRBJ1-6|TRBD1|17|TRBV6-4|few
CASSPEGTGINNSPLHF
TGTGCCAGCAGTCCGGAAGGGACAGGGATTAATAATTCACCCCTCCACTTT
>TRBJ1-2|TRBD1|15|TRBV7-2|-
CASSPGQGDNYGYTF
TGTGCCAGCAGCCCAGGACAGGGGGATAACTATGGCTACACCTTC
>TRBJ1-4|-|16|TRBV5-1|-
CASSLNRRSTNEKLFF
TGCGCCAGCAGCTTGAACAGGCGATCAACTAATGAAAAACTGTTTTTT
>TRBJ2-5|-|12|TRBV5-1|-
CASSKGQETQYF
TGCGCCAGCAGCAAGGGCCAAGAGACCCAGTACTTC
>TRBJ1-1|TRBD1|15|TRBV7-6|-
CASSFGGQGNTEAFF
TGTGCCAGCAGCTTCGGCGGACAGGGCAACACTGAAGCTTTCTTT
>TRBJ2-5|-|13|TRBV6-2/TRBV6-3|-
CASSWSPTRTQYF
TGTGCCAGCAGTTGGTCCCCGACTCGGACCCAGTACTTC
>TRBJ2-7|-|16|TRBV5-5|-
CASSLAPGQQTYEQYF
TGTGCCAGCAGCTTGGCGCCCGGACAGCAGACGTACGAGCAGTACTTC
>TRBJ1-1|TRBD1|15|TRBV3-1/TRBV3-2|-
CASSQGDRLDTEAFF
TGTGCCAGCAGCCAAGGGGACAGACTCGACACTGAAGCTTTCTTT
>TRBJ1-2|-|15|TRBV7-9|large
CASSLSSSDSYGYTF
TGTGCCAGCAGCTTATCCTCTTCCGACAGTTATGGCTACACCTTC
>TRBJ2-1|TRBD1|16|TRBV4-1|-
CASSPDPGQGFNEQFF
TGCGCCAGCAGCCCAGACCCGGGACAGGGTTTCAATGAGCAGTTCTTC
>TRBJ1-2|-|14|TRBV7-2|-
CASSLNRANYGYTF
TGTGCCAGCAGCTTAAACAGGGCTAACTATGGCTACACCTTC
>TRBJ1-2|-|13|TRBV12-3/TRBV12-4|-
CASSRGIDYGYTF
TGTGCCAGCAGTAGGGGAATCGACTATGGCTACACCTTC
>TRBJ2-2|-|15|TRBV5-4|-
CASSLGGSGTGELFF
TGTGCCAGCAGCTTGGGAGGGAGCGGCACCGGGGAGCTGTTTTTT
>TRBJ2-7|-|16|TRBV21-1|-
CASSKRRRTLNYEQYF
TGTGCCAGCAGCAAACGCCGCAGGACTCTAAACTACGAGCAGTACTTC
>TRBJ2-2|-|13|TRBV7-2|-
CASSLWHTGELFF
TGTGCCAGCAGCTTATGGCACACCGGGGAGCTGTTTTTT
>TRBJ1-2|-|11|TRBV4-2|-
CASSQGQLDVF
TGTGCCAGCAGCCAAGGACAGTTAGACGTCTTC
>TRBJ2-7|TRBD1|15|TRBV7-9|-
CASSLDRAGTYEQYF
TGTGCCAGCAGCTTGGACAGGGCGGGCACCTACGAGCAGTACTTC
>TRBJ1-3|-|14|TRBV28|few
CASSHPPLGNTIYF
TGTGCCAGCAGTCACCCCCCTCTGGGAAACACCATATATTTT
>TRBJ2-7|-|14|TRBV6-2/TRBV6-3|-
CASSYQPTVYEQYF
TGTGCCAGCAGTTACCAACCGACAGTCTACGAGCAGTACTTC
>TRBJ1-2|-|15|TRBV6-5|-
CASSYSGRLEWGYTF
TGTGCCAGCAGTTACTCCGGCAGGCTCGAATGGGGCTACACCTTC
>TRBJ1-5|-|15|TRBV9|few
CASSVYEGPNQPQHF
TGTGCCAGCAGCGTATATGAGGGACCCAATCAGCCCCAGCATTTT
>TRBJ2-4|TRBD1|13|TRBV5-1|once
CASRGTGQNIQYF
TGCGCCAGCAGAGGGACAGGGCAAAACATTCAGTACTTC